These 6 T cell receptor beta chains originate from one sample sequenced in a study of cytomegalovirus exposure and HLA in healthy donors. The PCR had 60 Vbeta and 13 Jbeta primers. TCRdb's table, derived via immunoSEQ multiplex PCR, lists solely in-frame clones and lacks some. The sample holds over 150,000 clones, approximately 80% seen once. Sequenced material: PBMCs. All receptors come from a man in his forties in good health and CMV-seronegative.

The chain links TRBV5-1 to TRBJ2-7; 9 bases fit TRBD1. Trimming at V came to 1 base and at J to 1 base, leaving 9 bases not matched to a gene. Germline V gene data show CDR1 as SGHRS and CDR2 as YFSETQ. The length of the CDR3 is 17 residues. CDR3 DNA: TGCGCCAGCAGCTTGTTCGCGAGGACAGGGGAATCCTACGAGCAGTACTTC. Translating gives CASSLFARTGESYEQYF.

A few counts support this clone. The chain joins TRBV13 to TRBJ2-7; 10 nucleotides align to TRBD1. Unmatched junction bases numbered 2, after V lost 3 bases and J lost 3 bases. The CDR3 runs to 14 residues. Looked up from germline, CDR1 is PRHDT and CDR2 is FYEKMQ (reference sequence). CDR3 in DNA: TGTGCCAGCAGCTTGGGACAGGGGCTCTACGAGCAGTACTTC. Encoded protein: CASSLGQGLYEQYF.

The chain links TRBV7-8 to TRBJ1-1, with 7 bases that match TRBD1. The germline V gene encodes CDR1 SGHVS and CDR2 FQNEAQ. The CDR3 has 15 amino acids. Trimming at V came to 1 base and at J to 5 bases, leaving 7 bases not matched to a gene. DNA of the CDR3: TGTGCCAGCAGCTTAGTCACAGGGGCGGGAACTGAAGCTTTCTTT. This gives the protein CASSLVTGAGTEAFF.

The rearrangement joins TRBV7-9 to TRBJ1-1; TRBD1 might be the D (6 bases). Germline V lookup: CDR1 SEHNR, CDR2 FQNEAQ (reference sequence). The germline V and J ends were trimmed by 5 bases and 2 bases, with 12 bases remaining between them. The CDR3 consists of 14 residues. The CDR3 here is CASSLGQRNTEAFF. The DNA of the CDR3 is TGTGCCAGCAGCCTCGGACAGCGAAACACTGAAGCTTTCTTT.

The chain employs TRBV29-1 and TRBJ2-5; 7 nucleotides line up with TRBD1. CDR1 is SQVTM, CDR2 ANQGSEA, per germline. J was trimmed by 3 bases and V by 6 bases; bases with no gene match: 4. The CDR3 loop spans 12 amino acids. The CDR3 is CSVGQTKETQYF. CDR3 in DNA: TGCAGCGTGGGACAGACAAAAGAGACCCAGTACTTC.

This chain uses TRBV2 with TRBJ2-5; tentative D call: TRBD1 (8 bases). CDR3 length equals 15 residues. V was cut by 6 bases and J by 5 bases, with 19 bases left in between. The germline V gene encodes CDR1 SNHLY and CDR2 FYNNEI. CDR3 residues: CASRDRGGRVETQYF. CDR3 nucleotide sequence: TGTGCCAGCAGAGACAGGGGAGGGAGGGTGGAGACCCAGTACTTC.